The clone carrying this T cell receptor (beta chain) was counted between two and nine times. Its antigen is unknown. A multiplex PCR was run with 60 Vbeta primers and 13 Jbeta primers. Per the original data handling: An analysis performed later counted roughly 80 million unique TCR beta chains (roughly 11 million of them shared). The repertoire was sequenced with immunoSEQ multiplex PCR; TCRdb's copy has only in-frame clones and lacks some. From that table come the V and J calls and clone size; the DNA was used to work out D and trimming. The sample includes 180,000 or so clones, approximately 79% of them seen just once. This specimen belongs to a study of cytomegalovirus exposure and HLA in healthy donors. Study outcomes and limitations: The authors later found HLA-associated TCR beta chains more clonally expanded than equally common others. Altogether, around 160 TCR beta chains were recorded as cytomegalovirus-associated.

V was trimmed by 5 bases and J by 2 bases, leaving 18 bases between them. This CDR3 contains 15 residues. CDR1 is GTSNPN and CDR2 is SVGIG in the germline V gene (reference sequence). Sequences were obtained from PBMCs. The sequence was collected from a man aged 45-65 years in good health and CMV-seropositive. V is TRBV30 and J is TRBJ1-2; D is perhaps TRBD1 (5 bases). DNA for the CDR3: TGTGCCTGGTCGCACCGACAGAGGCCGAACTATGGCTACACCTTC. This gives the protein CAWSHRQRPNYGYTF.